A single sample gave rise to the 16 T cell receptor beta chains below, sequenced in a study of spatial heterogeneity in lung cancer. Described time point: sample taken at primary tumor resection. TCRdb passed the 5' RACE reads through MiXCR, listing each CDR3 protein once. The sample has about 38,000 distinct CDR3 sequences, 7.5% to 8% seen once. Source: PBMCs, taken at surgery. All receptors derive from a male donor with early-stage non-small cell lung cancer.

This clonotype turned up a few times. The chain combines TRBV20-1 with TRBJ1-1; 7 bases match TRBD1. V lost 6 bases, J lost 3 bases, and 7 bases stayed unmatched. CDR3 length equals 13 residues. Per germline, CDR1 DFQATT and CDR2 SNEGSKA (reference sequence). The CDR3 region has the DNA TGCAGTGCCCAGGGGGTGGGGGACACTGAAGCTTTCTTT. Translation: CSAQGVGDTEAFF.

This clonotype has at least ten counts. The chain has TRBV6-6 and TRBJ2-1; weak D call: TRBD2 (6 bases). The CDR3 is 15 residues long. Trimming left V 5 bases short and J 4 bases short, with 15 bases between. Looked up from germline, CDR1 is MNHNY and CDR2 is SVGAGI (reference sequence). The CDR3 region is CASSLHEGGYNEQFF. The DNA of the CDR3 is TGTGCCAGCAGTCTACATGAGGGAGGTTACAATGAGCAGTTCTTC.

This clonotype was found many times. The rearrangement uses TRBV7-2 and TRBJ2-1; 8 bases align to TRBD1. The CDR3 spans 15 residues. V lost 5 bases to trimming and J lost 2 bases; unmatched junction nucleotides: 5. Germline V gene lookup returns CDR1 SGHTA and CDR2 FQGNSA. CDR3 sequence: CASSLGQATYNEQFF. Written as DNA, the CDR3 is TGTGCCAGCAGCCTGGGACAGGCCACCTACAATGAGCAGTTCTTC.

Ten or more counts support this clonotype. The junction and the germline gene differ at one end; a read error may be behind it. In nucleotides, the CDR3 is TGTGCCAGCGGGGGGGGTATTCAACTCTTC. This translates into CASGGGIQLF. V gene TRBV6-2 or TRBV6-3 combines with J gene TRBJ2-1; 7 bases fit TRBD2. Looked up from germline, CDR1 is MNHEY and CDR2 is SVGEGT. This CDR3 is 10 amino acids long.

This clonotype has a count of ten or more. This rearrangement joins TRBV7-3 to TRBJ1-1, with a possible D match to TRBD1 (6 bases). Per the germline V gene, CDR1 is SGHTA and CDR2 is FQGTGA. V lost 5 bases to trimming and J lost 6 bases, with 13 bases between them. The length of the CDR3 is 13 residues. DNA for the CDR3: TGTGCCAGCAGCCCCAGGGGTTGGCCTGAAGCTTTCTTT. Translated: CASSPRGWPEAFF.

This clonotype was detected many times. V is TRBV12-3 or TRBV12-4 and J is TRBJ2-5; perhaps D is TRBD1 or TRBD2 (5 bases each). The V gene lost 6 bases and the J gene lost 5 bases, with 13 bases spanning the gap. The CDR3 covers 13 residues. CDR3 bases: TGTGCCAGCAGATACGTGGGGGAGGAGACCCAGTACTTC. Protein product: CASRYVGEETQYF.

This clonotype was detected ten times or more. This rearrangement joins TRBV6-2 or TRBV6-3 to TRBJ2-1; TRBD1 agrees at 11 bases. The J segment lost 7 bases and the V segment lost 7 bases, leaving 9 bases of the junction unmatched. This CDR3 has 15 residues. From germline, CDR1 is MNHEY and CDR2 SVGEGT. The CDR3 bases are TGTGCCAGCATTCACGGGACAGGGGGAAGGAATGAGCAGTTCTTC. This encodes CASIHGTGGRNEQFF.

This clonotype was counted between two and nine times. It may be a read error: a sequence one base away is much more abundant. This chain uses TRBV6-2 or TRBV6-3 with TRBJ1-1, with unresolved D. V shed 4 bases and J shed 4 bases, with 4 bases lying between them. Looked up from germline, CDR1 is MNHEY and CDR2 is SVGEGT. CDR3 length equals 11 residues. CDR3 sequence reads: CASSSFTEAFF. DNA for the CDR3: TGTGCCAGCAGTTCTTTCACTGAAGCTTTCTTT.

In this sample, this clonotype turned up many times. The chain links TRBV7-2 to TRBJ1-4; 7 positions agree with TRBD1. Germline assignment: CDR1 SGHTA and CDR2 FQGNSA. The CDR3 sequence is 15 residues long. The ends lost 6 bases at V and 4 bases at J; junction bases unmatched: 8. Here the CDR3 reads CASSQQGQINEKLFF. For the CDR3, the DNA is TGTGCCAGCAGTCAGCAGGGACAGATTAATGAAAAACTGTTTTTT.

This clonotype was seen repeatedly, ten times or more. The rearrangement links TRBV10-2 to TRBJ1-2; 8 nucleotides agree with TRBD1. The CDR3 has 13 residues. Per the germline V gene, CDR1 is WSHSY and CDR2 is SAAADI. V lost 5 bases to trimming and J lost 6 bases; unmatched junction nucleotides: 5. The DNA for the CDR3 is TGCGCCAGCAGTACCCGACAGGGGAATGGCTACACCTTC. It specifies CASSTRQGNGYTF.

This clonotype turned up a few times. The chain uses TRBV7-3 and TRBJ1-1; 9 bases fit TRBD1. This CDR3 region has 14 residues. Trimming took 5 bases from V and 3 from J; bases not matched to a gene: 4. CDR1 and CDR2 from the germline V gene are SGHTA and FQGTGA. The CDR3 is CASSETGGDTEAFF. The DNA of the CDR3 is TGTGCCAGCAGCGAGACAGGGGGGGACACTGAAGCTTTCTTT.

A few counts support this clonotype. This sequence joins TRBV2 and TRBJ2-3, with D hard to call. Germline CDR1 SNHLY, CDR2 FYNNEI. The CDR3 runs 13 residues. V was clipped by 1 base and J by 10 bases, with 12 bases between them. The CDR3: CASSEGPLEPQYF. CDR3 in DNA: TGTGCCAGCAGTGAAGGTCCCTTGGAACCGCAGTATTTT. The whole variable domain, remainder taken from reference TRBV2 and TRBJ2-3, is EPEVTQTPSHQVTQMGQEVILRCVPISNHLYFYWYRQILGQKVEFLVSFYNNEISEKSEIFDDQFSVERPDGSNFTLKIRSTKLEDSAMYFCASSEGPLEPQYFGPGTRLTVL.

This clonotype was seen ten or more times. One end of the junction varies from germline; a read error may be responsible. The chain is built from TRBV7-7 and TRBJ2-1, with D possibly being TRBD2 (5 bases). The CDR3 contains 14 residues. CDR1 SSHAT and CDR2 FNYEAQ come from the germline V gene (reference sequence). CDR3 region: CASSPAESYNEQFF. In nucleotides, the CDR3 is TGTGCTAGCAGCCCAGCGGAATCCTACAATGAGCAGTTCTTC.

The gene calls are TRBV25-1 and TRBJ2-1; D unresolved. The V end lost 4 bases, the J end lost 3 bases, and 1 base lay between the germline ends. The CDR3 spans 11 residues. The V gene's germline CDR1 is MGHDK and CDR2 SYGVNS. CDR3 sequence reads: CASSVYNEQFF. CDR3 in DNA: TGTGCCAGCAGTGTCTACAATGAGCAGTTCTTC.

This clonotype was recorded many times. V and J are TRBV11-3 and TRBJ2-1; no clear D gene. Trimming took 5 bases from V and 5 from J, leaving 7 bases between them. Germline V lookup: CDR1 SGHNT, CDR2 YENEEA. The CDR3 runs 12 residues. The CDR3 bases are TGTGCCAGCAGCCCCAAGAACAATGAGCAGTTCTTC. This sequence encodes CASSPKNNEQFF.

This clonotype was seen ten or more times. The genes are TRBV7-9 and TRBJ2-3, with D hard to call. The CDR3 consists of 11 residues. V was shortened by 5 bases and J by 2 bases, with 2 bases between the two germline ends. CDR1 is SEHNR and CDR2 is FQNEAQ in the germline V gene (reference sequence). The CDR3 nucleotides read TGTGCCAGCAGCCACACAGATACGCAGTATTTT. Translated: CASSHTDTQYF.